The 10 T cell receptor beta chains given below trace back to one sample, sequenced in a study of CD8+ T cells in alopecia areata (dated by TCRdb to the late 2010s). Library preparation employed the immunoSEQ multiplex PCR assay. RNA was extracted from all samples and reverse transcribed into cDNA as template for TCR sequencing. Here the immuneACCESS table is served through TCRdb, limited to in-frame sequences with V and J called. Missing clones are a known gap in these copies; in checked studies unresolved V genes cover under half, and the rest lacks a known reason. A total of tens of thousands of clones appear in this sample, approximately 80% of them only once. The top ten clones comprise under 20% of the sample. Sequenced material: NKG2D-low CD8+ T cells sorted from blood. In the paper's terms, the cell subset or site label means: sorted CD8+ NKG2D-low blood T cells. These receptors all stem from a human donor with alopecia areata.

This clone has a handful of counts. V is TRBV4-3 and J is TRBJ2-1; 8 bases line up with TRBD2. The CDR3 is 18 residues long. CDR1 and CDR2 from the germline V gene are LGHNA and YSLEER. J gave up 6 bases and V 1 base, and 14 bases lay outside the gene matches. CDR3 in amino acids: CASSQGQEVAGLINEQFF. DNA for the CDR3: TGCGCCAGCAGCCAAGGCCAAGAGGTAGCGGGACTAATCAATGAGCAGTTCTTC.

This rearrangement joins TRBV27 to TRBJ2-7, with TRBD1 matching 7 bases. The germline gives CDR1 MNHEY, CDR2 SMNVEV (reference sequence). CDR3 length equals 15 residues. V was clipped by 6 bases and J by 1 base; unmatched bases: 9. The chain's CDR3 is CASSLTGTASYEQYF. The CDR3 nucleotides read TGTGCCAGCAGCTTAACCGGGACAGCTTCCTACGAGCAGTACTTC.

J is TRBJ2-3 and V is TRBV28; D not certain. The V and J ends lost 1 base and 7 bases respectively, with 3 bases between them. Germline CDR1 and CDR2: MDHEN and SYDVKM. The CDR3 has 11 amino acids. Here the CDR3 reads CASSLLHTQYF. The CDR3 DNA reads as TGTGCCAGCAGTTTATTACATACGCAGTATTTT.

The chain carries TRBV29-1 and TRBJ2-7, with D perhaps given as TRBD1 or TRBD2 (5 bases each). V lost 4 bases to trimming and J lost 3 bases, with 16 bases between them. CDR1 SQVTM and CDR2 ANQGSEA come from the germline V gene. The CDR3 runs 14 residues. This CDR3 is CSVGVGRAGYEQYF. The CDR3 DNA reads as TGCAGCGTTGGGGTAGGCAGGGCGGGCTACGAGCAGTACTTC.

The rearrangement links TRBV30 to TRBJ2-7, with D perhaps given as TRBD1 or TRBD2 (5 bases each). The V end was cut by 4 bases, the J end by 0 bases, with 10 bases between. The CDR3 extends over 13 amino acids. Germline CDR1 reads GTSNPN; CDR2 reads SVGIG (reference sequence). The CDR3 spells CAWTGPSSYEQYF. As DNA, the CDR3 is TGTGCCTGGACGGGACCGAGCTCCTACGAGCAGTACTTC.

The V and J genes are TRBV29-1 and TRBJ1-1; 7 bases map to TRBD1. The V gene's germline CDR1 is SQVTM and CDR2 ANQGSEA. There are 11 residues in the CDR3. V was clipped by 6 bases and J by 4 bases; unmatched bases: 2. The CDR3 loop is CSVTGATEAFF. CDR3 nucleotide sequence: TGCAGCGTAACAGGGGCCACTGAAGCTTTCTTT.

Sample share makes this clone medium-sized. The CDR3 DNA reads as TGTGCCAGCAGTGCCAGGGTTCGCAATCAGCCCCAGCATTTT. It encodes CASSARVRNQPQHF. The rearrangement joins TRBV27 to TRBJ1-5; a possible D gene is TRBD1 (5 bases). The germline gives CDR1 MNHEY, CDR2 SMNVEV (reference sequence). The V gene lost 5 bases and the J gene lost 2 bases, with 10 bases spanning the gap. The CDR3 runs 14 residues.

The rearrangement links TRBV6-1 to TRBJ2-3, with 7 bases matching TRBD2. Trimming at V came to 0 bases and at J to 6 bases, leaving 3 bases not matched to a gene. The germline V gene encodes CDR1 MNHNS and CDR2 SASEGT. There are 14 residues in the CDR3. As DNA, the CDR3 is TGTGCCAGCAGTGAAGCGGGAGGGTCCGATACGCAGTATTTT. Translated: CASSEAGGSDTQYF.

The chain couples TRBV20-1 to TRBJ2-7, with D unclear. This CDR3 has 11 residues. From germline, CDR1 is DFQATT and CDR2 SNEGSKA (reference sequence). With 4 bases removed from V and 7 bases from J, the gap between germline ends came to 11 bases. DNA of the CDR3: TGCAGTGCTATCCTTGTAGGGGAGCAGTACTTC. Translating it yields CSAILVGEQYF.

This sequence joins TRBV7-9 and TRBJ2-7; D ambiguous. Trimming cost V 7 bases and J 6 bases, with 10 bases left between them. The CDR3 length is 11 residues. Germline CDR1 is SEHNR and CDR2 is FQNEAQ (reference sequence). The CDR3 DNA is TGTGCCAGCACCACCGACATCGAGCAGTACTTC. As protein: CASTTDIEQYF.